Each of the 25 T cell receptor beta chains below was sequenced from the same sample in a study of cytomegalovirus exposure and HLA in healthy donors. The PCR made use of 60 Vbeta and 13 Jbeta primers. Assay: immunoSEQ multiplex PCR; the TCRdb copy retains only in-frame clones and omits some. The sample lists approximately 150,000 clones; 84% were seen once. Specimen: PBMCs. The receptors here all came from a man aged 25-45 years in good health and CMV-seronegative.

The chain combines TRBV6-5 with TRBJ1-5; 7 bases align to TRBD1. J gave up 7 bases and V 4 bases, and 13 bases lay outside the gene matches. Germline CDR1 reads MNHEY; CDR2 reads SVGAGI. The CDR3 is made up of 16 amino acids. CDR3 coding DNA: TGTGCCAGCAGTTCCCGGACAGGACTGGGGAGGCAGCCCCAGCATTTT. Protein sequence: CASSSRTGLGRQPQHF.

This chain uses TRBV10-3 with TRBJ2-7; 10 bases align to TRBD1. This CDR3 region has 13 residues. V gave up 10 bases and J gave up 3 bases; unmatched junction bases: 6. Germline V lookup: CDR1 ENHRY, CDR2 SYGVKD. CDR3 DNA: TGTGCCACCTCTCGGGACAGGGGCTACGAGCAGTACTTC. Translating gives CATSRDRGYEQYF.

The chain joins TRBV4-1 to TRBJ2-3, with 8 bases aligning to TRBD2. The trim removed 6 bases at V and 2 bases at J, leaving 10 bases unmatched. The CDR3 consists of 16 residues. Germline V CDR1 and CDR2: MGHRA, YSYEKL. The CDR3 DNA reads as TGCGCCAGCAGTCGTACTAGCGGTCTTTACACAGATACGCAGTATTTT. Encoded protein: CASSRTSGLYTDTQYF.

This clone occurred once. V gene TRBV5-1 combines with J gene TRBJ2-3, with TRBD2 identical over 8 bases. The germline gives CDR1 SGHRS, CDR2 YFSETQ. Losses at the gene ends were 4 bases for V and 0 bases for J; bases not matched to a gene: 7. The CDR3 extends over 16 amino acids. The CDR3 protein is CASSRGLGTSTDTQYF. The CDR3 bases are TGCGCCAGCAGCAGGGGACTAGGGACTAGCACAGATACGCAGTATTTT.

The V and J genes are TRBV13 and TRBJ2-7; 8 bases match TRBD2. Germline values: CDR1 PRHDT, CDR2 FYEKMQ (reference sequence). V shed 1 base, J shed 5 bases, and the junction held 4 bases outside the gene matches. The CDR3 has 14 amino acids. The CDR3 nucleotides are TGTGCCAGCAGCTTAGAACTAGCGGTCGACGAGCAGTACTTC. It yields the protein CASSLELAVDEQYF.

This clone showed up just once. As the CDR3 is not closed by the conserved phenylalanine or tryptophan, this likely results from a read error. The rearrangement joins TRBV7-3 to TRBJ2-7; 7 bases are shared with TRBD2. V lost 0 bases, J lost 7 bases, and 12 bases stayed unmatched. The CDR3 covers 16 residues. The germline V gene has CDR1 SGHTA and CDR2 FQGTGA. CDR3 sequence reads: CASSLTAGGGDGEQYC. In DNA, the CDR3 is TGTGCCAGCAGCTTAACCGCCGGTGGGGGGGATGGGGAGCAGTACTGC.

This chain uses TRBV7-3 with TRBJ2-1; 14 positions match TRBD2. Germline CDR1 and CDR2: SGHTA and FQGTGA. The CDR3 contains 15 residues. V trimming: 6 bases; J trimming: 11 bases; junction bases outside the gene matches: 9. The CDR3 sequence is CASSRLTSGRGKQFF. In DNA form, the CDR3 reads TGTGCCAGCAGTCGACTGACTAGCGGGAGGGGAAAGCAGTTCTTC.

The chain recombines TRBV7-9 with TRBJ1-4; maybe TRBD1 (6 bases). Germline CDR1 is SEHNR and CDR2 is FQNEAQ (reference sequence). V was trimmed by 5 bases and J by 7 bases, leaving 14 bases between them. CDR3 size: 14 residues. The DNA for the CDR3 is TGTGCCAGCAGCCCATGGGGACAACCTGAAAAACTGTTTTTT. Its protein is CASSPWGQPEKLFF.

The rearrangement uses TRBV4-2 and TRBJ1-5, with TRBD1 matching 7 bases. V gave up 0 bases and J gave up 13 bases; unmatched junction bases: 9. Germline assignment: CDR1 LGHNA and CDR2 YNFKEQ. The CDR3 runs 14 residues. In nucleotides, the CDR3 is TGTGCCAGCAGCCAAGAAGCTCACGGGGGACAGCAGCATTTT. As protein: CASSQEAHGGQQHF.

This chain uses TRBV30 with TRBJ2-7; perhaps TRBD2 as D (6 bases). Germline-derived CDR1 and CDR2 are GTSNPN and SVGIG (reference sequence). This CDR3 has 12 residues. The V and J ends lost 4 bases and 6 bases respectively, with 13 bases between them. CDR3 residues: CAWTYERAEQYF. The CDR3 DNA is TGTGCCTGGACGTACGAGCGGGCCGAGCAGTACTTC.

This chain connects TRBV5-1 to TRBJ2-1, with D hard to call. Germline CDR1 reads SGHRS; CDR2 reads YFSETQ. This CDR3 contains 15 residues. Trimming shortened V by 6 bases and J by 4 bases, and 17 bases separated the two germline ends. CDR3 amino acids: CASTTRPTIYNEQFF. CDR3 sequence (DNA): TGCGCCAGCACTACCAGGCCCACGATTTACAATGAGCAGTTCTTC. The whole variable domain, filled in from reference TRBV5-1 and TRBJ2-1, reads KAGVTQTPRYLIKTRGQQVTLSCSPISGHRSVSWYQQTPGQGLQFLFEYFSETQRNKGNFPGRFSGRQFSNSRSEMNVSTLELGDSALYLCASTTRPTIYNEQFFGPGTRLTVL.

V and J are TRBV29-1 and TRBJ2-3, with 14 bases that match TRBD2. Per the germline V gene, CDR1 is SQVTM and CDR2 is ANQGSEA. CDR3 length: 17 residues. J gave up 2 bases and V 2 bases, and 6 bases lay outside the gene matches. CDR3 sequence (DNA): TGCAGCGTTGAAAAGACTAGCGGGGGGGCCGACACAGATACGCAGTATTTT. This sequence encodes CSVEKTSGGADTDTQYF.

This clone occurred once. J is TRBJ1-1 and V is TRBV12-5; 8 bases map to TRBD1. Losses at the gene ends were 1 base for V and 4 bases for J; bases not matched to a gene: 2. Looked up from germline, CDR1 is LGHNT and CDR2 is FRNRAP. The CDR3 extends over 14 amino acids. The CDR3 spells CASGLGTGSTEAFF. CDR3 in DNA: TGTGCTAGTGGTTTGGGGACAGGGAGCACTGAAGCTTTCTTT.

The chain carries TRBV27 and TRBJ2-1; TRBD2 aligns across 8 bases. J gave up 0 bases and V 4 bases, and 5 bases lay outside the gene matches. The germline V gene encodes CDR1 MNHEY and CDR2 SMNVEV (reference sequence). The CDR3 sequence is 16 residues long. The CDR3 here is CASSSPRGVSYNEQFF. The CDR3 bases are TGTGCCAGCAGTTCACCGCGGGGGGTCTCCTACAATGAGCAGTTCTTC.

The V call is TRBV5-1, the J call TRBJ2-3; 8 bases are a match to TRBD2. Looked up from germline, CDR1 is SGHRS and CDR2 is YFSETQ. This CDR3 has 14 residues. The V gene end was trimmed by 4 bases and the J gene end by 5 bases; junction bases not matched to a gene: 6. The DNA of the CDR3 is TGCGCCAGCAGCCAGGGACTAGTGGAAGATACGCAGTATTTT. Translation gives CASSQGLVEDTQYF.

The V and J genes are TRBV6-5 and TRBJ1-1; D gene uncertain. Germline lookup yields CDR1 MNHEY and CDR2 SVGAGI. Trimming removed 0 bases from V and 8 bases from J, with 10 bases in between. The CDR3 has 13 residues. DNA for the CDR3: TGTGCCAGCAGTTACTCGTCGGGTTCCGAAGCTTTCTTT. Protein sequence: CASSYSSGSEAFF.

The chain links TRBV18 to TRBJ2-2; weak D call: TRBD1 (5 bases). CDR1 is KGHSH, CDR2 LQKENI, per germline. The CDR3 has 16 amino acids. V lost 6 bases and J lost 0, with 14 bases in between. The CDR3 DNA follows: TGTGCCAGCTCCCGGAATGGGGCGTCGAACACCGGGGAGCTGTTTTTT. It translates to CASSRNGASNTGELFF.

CDR3 in DNA: TGTGCCAGTAGAGGGGCTGGGACAGGGGGCGTCGGAAAACTGTTTTTT. It encodes CASRGAGTGGVGKLFF. V gene TRBV19 combines with J gene TRBJ1-4, with 12 nucleotides matching TRBD1. CDR3 size: 16 residues. Germline CDR1 and CDR2: LNHDA and SQIVND (reference sequence). Trimming took 6 bases from V and 10 from J; bases not matched to a gene: 12.

The chain combines TRBV5-4 with TRBJ2-1, with 16 bases lining up with TRBD2. The V and J ends lost 3 bases and 3 bases, in that order; junction bases with no gene match: 9. Per germline, CDR1 SGHNT and CDR2 YYREEE (reference sequence). This CDR3 spans 19 amino acids. CDR3 sequence: CASSSSGTSGRGIYNEQFF. The CDR3 nucleotides are TGTGCCAGCAGCTCGTCCGGGACTAGCGGGAGGGGAATCTACAATGAGCAGTTCTTC. Using reference TRBV5-4 and TRBJ2-1 for the parts outside the CDR3, the full variable domain is ETGVTQSPTHLIKTRGQQVTLRCSSQSGHNTVSWYQQALGQGPQFIFQYYREEENGRGNFPPRFSGLQFPNYSSELNVNALELDDSALYLCASSSSGTSGRGIYNEQFFGPGTRLTVL.

This clone has more than one count but fewer than ten. At one end the junction does not follow the germline gene, possibly because of a read error. The rearrangement joins TRBV7-9 to TRBJ1-2; 11 nucleotides line up with TRBD1. Germline CDR1 reads SEHNR; CDR2 reads FQNEAQ (reference sequence). The CDR3 length is 16 residues. The CDR3 is CSSSSGQGASGYGYTF. The DNA for the CDR3 is TGTTCCAGCAGCTCCGGACAGGGGGCTTCTGGCTATGGCTACACCTTC.

This clone was seen a handful of times. The J gene is TRBJ2-5, the V gene TRBV19, with D perhaps matching TRBD1 (6 bases). CDR1 is LNHDA, CDR2 SQIVND, per germline (reference sequence). V dropped 11 bases and J dropped 1 base, with 14 bases sitting between them. CDR3 length equals 13 residues. The CDR3 nucleotides read TGTGCCGCCTCAGGGACACTCCAAGAGACCCAGTACTTC. Its protein product is CAASGTLQETQYF.

J is TRBJ2-5 and V is TRBV2, with TRBD2 matching 11 bases. V was pared by 5 bases and J by 0 bases, with 2 bases of the junction left unmatched. CDR1 is SNHLY, CDR2 FYNNEI, per germline. The CDR3 is made up of 15 amino acids. The CDR3: CASSIAGGNQETQYF. The CDR3, as DNA: TGTGCCAGCAGTATAGCGGGAGGGAACCAAGAGACCCAGTACTTC. Full variable domain (remainder filled in from reference TRBV2 and TRBJ2-5): EPEVTQTPSHQVTQMGQEVILRCVPISNHLYFYWYRQILGQKVEFLVSFYNNEISEKSEIFDDQFSVERPDGSNFTLKIRSTKLEDSAMYFCASSIAGGNQETQYFGPGTRLLVL.

There are a few counts of this clone. The genes are TRBV7-9 and TRBJ1-2, with a possible D match to TRBD1 (6 bases). Deletions cut 1 base from V and 4 bases from J, with 13 bases between. Germline CDR1 is SEHNR and CDR2 is FQNEAQ (reference sequence). The CDR3 length is 15 residues. The CDR3 protein is CASSLGLGTIYGYTF. The CDR3 DNA is TGTGCCAGCAGCTTAGGCCTCGGGACAATCTATGGCTACACCTTC.

This chain connects TRBV6-5 to TRBJ2-5; possibly TRBD2 for D (5 bases). The CDR3 runs to 13 residues. The germline V gene encodes CDR1 MNHEY and CDR2 SVGAGI. The V gene lost 6 bases and the J gene lost 5 bases, with 13 bases spanning the gap. For the CDR3, the DNA is TGTGCCAGCAGCAACGGGGTCGGGGAGACCCAGTACTTC. Its protein is CASSNGVGETQYF.

The chain is built from TRBV11-2 and TRBJ2-3; D is unresolved. The CDR3 consists of 12 residues. The germline V and J ends were trimmed by 1 base and 6 bases, with 5 bases remaining between them. Looked up from germline, CDR1 is SGHAT and CDR2 is FQNNGV. CDR3 nucleotide sequence: TGTGCCAGCAGCTTAGCAGTGGATACGCAGTATTTT. Amino acids: CASSLAVDTQYF.